The present TCR beta chain was sequenced within a study of spatial heterogeneity in lung cancer. Germline loops: CDR1 LNHDA, CDR2 SQIVND (reference sequence). CDR3 length equals 13 residues. Regarding the study as a whole: Ubiquitous expanded tumor TCRs showed up in blood more at resection than follow-up.

One entry per CDR3 protein, called by TCRdb with MiXCR from the 5' RACE reads. Of 75,000 or so distinct CDR3 sequences listed, under 8.5% are singletons. Worth noting for this clonotype: The antigen is not known.

Time point specified: sample taken at primary tumor resection. This specimen consisted of PBMCs, obtained at surgery. This receptor was taken from a male donor with early-stage non-small cell lung cancer. The chain employs TRBV19 and TRBJ2-1; D perhaps matches TRBD1 (6 bases). The CDR3 region has the DNA TGTTCTACGACAGGAACCTCCTACAATGAGCAGTTCTTC. As protein: CSTTGTSYNEQFF.